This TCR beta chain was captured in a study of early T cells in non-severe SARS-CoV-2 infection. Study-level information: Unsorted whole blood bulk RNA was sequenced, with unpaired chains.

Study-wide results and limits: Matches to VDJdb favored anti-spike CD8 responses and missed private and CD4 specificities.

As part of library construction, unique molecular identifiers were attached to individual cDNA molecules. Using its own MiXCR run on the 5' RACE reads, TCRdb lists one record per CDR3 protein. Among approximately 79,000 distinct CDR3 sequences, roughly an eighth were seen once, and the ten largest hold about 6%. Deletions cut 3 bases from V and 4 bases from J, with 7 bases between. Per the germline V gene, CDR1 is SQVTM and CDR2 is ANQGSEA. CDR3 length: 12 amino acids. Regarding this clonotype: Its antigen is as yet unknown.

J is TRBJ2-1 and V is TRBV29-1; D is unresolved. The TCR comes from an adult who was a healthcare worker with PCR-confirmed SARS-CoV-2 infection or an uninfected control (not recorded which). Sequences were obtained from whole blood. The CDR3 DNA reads TGCAGCGTTGACCGCGAGTACAATGAGCAGTTCTTC. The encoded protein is CSVDREYNEQFF.